Listed below are T cell receptor beta chains from one sample, sequenced in a study of blood T cell repertoires in COVID-19. Only in-frame clones appear in the TCRdb table, and some are missing; sequencing was by immunoSEQ multiplex PCR. The profile shows 150,000 to 180,000 clones, roughly 80% of them singletons. The sample taken for sequencing was peripheral blood. The receptor source for this set is a woman aged 55-70 years with acute or convalescent COVID-19. Both conserved end residues are part of each CDR3. Fields, in order: V gene, CDR3 length, D gene, clone size, J gene, CDR3 DNA, CDR3 protein. The D gene is left open where the match is weak. Not all rows give a size; the values are once, few, many and, for expanded clones, a class.

V: TRBV2; length: 15; D: TRBD1; size: NA; J: TRBJ1-4; DNA: TGTGCCAGCGGTTTACGGACAGGGAGAAATGAAAAACTGTTTTTT; CDR3: CASGLRTGRNEKLFF
V: TRBV13; length: 15; D: TRBD2; size: NA; J: TRBJ2-2; DNA: TGTGCCAGCAGACCGGGACTAGCGATGACCGGGGAGCTGTTTTTT; CDR3: CASRPGLAMTGELFF
V: TRBV27; length: 18; D: NA; size: NA; J: TRBJ2-6; DNA: TGTGCCAGCAGTCCCACCCGGACAGCCCCCCTCGTGGCCAACGTCCTGACTTTC; CDR3: CASSPTRTAPLVANVLTF
V: TRBV3-1/TRBV3-2; length: 15; D: TRBD1; size: few; J: TRBJ1-1; DNA: TGTGCCAGCAGCCCCGGAGGGGACAGGGGTTCTGAAGCTTTCTTT; CDR3: CASSPGGDRGSEAFF
V: TRBV7-9; length: 19; D: TRBD2; size: NA; J: TRBJ2-2; DNA: TGTGCCAGCAGCCCCCTAGACGGCAGCGGGGCAGGGAGGACCGGGGAGCTGTTTTTT; CDR3: CASSPLDGSGAGRTGELFF
V: TRBV6-5; length: 14; D: NA; size: NA; J: TRBJ2-1; DNA: TGTGCCAGCAGTTACTCTAGTGTCCACAATGAGCAGTTCTTC; CDR3: CASSYSSVHNEQFF
V: TRBV7-9; length: 12; D: NA; size: NA; J: TRBJ2-5; DNA: TGTGCCAGCAGCTTTGCGTCAAAGACCCAGTACTTC; CDR3: CASSFASKTQYF
V: TRBV2; length: 14; D: TRBD1; size: NA; J: TRBJ1-4; DNA: TGTGCCAGCACGGGCCGGACAGGAGGCGAAAAACTGTTTTTT; CDR3: CASTGRTGGEKLFF
V: TRBV30; length: 13; D: TRBD1; size: NA; J: TRBJ1-2; DNA: TGTGCCTGGAGCTTAGGGGGCGTTCATGGCTACACCTTC; CDR3: CAWSLGGVHGYTF
V: TRBV4-1; length: 15; D: NA; size: NA; J: TRBJ2-4; DNA: TGCGCCAGCAGCCAAGAGGGGGTTAGGGGGGGCATTCAGTACTTC; CDR3: CASSQEGVRGGIQYF
V: TRBV3-1/TRBV3-2; length: 14; D: TRBD2; size: NA; J: TRBJ2-2; DNA: TGTGCCAGCACCACACTAGCGGGCACCGGGGAGCTGTTTTTT; CDR3: CASTTLAGTGELFF
V: TRBV5-1; length: 16; D: NA; size: NA; J: TRBJ2-1; DNA: TGCGCCAGCAGCCCGTTAACAGGGGGGGCTGGGGGTGAGCAGTTCTTC; CDR3: CASSPLTGGAGGEQFF
V: TRBV19; length: 15; D: TRBD1; size: NA; J: TRBJ2-7; DNA: TGTGCCAGTAGTATAACGGGACAGACCTCCTACGAGCAGTACTTC; CDR3: CASSITGQTSYEQYF
V: TRBV3-1/TRBV3-2; length: 14; D: NA; size: few; J: TRBJ1-6; DNA: TGTGCCAGCAGCCCATCCGGACCTAGCACCACCCTCCACTTT; CDR3: CASSPSGPSTTLHF
V: TRBV4-2; length: 11; D: NA; size: NA; J: TRBJ1-1; DNA: TGTGCCAGCAGACAGAACACTGAAGCTTTCTTT; CDR3: CASRQNTEAFF
V: TRBV6-5; length: 14; D: NA; size: NA; J: TRBJ1-4; DNA: TGTGCCAGCAGTTACGGCGGGGCAGATGAAAAACTGTTTTTT; CDR3: CASSYGGADEKLFF
V: TRBV2; length: 14; D: TRBD1; size: NA; J: TRBJ2-5; DNA: TGTGCCAGCAAGGGGACAGGGTCGGTAGAGACCCAGTACTTC; CDR3: CASKGTGSVETQYF
V: TRBV2; length: 15; D: NA; size: NA; J: TRBJ1-1; DNA: TGTGCCAGCAGTGTGCAGGGAGGGGGGAACACTGAAGCTTTCTTT; CDR3: CASSVQGGGNTEAFF
V: TRBV7-3; length: 15; D: TRBD1; size: NA; J: TRBJ1-6; DNA: TGTGCCAGCAGCTTAGGAGGACAGGGCTATTCACCCCTCCACTTT; CDR3: CASSLGGQGYSPLHF
V: TRBV2; length: 13; D: NA; size: NA; J: TRBJ2-1; DNA: TGTGCCAGCAAGGTGGGGGGTATTGCTGAGCAGTTCTTC; CDR3: CASKVGGIAEQFF
V: TRBV3-1/TRBV3-2; length: 14; D: TRBD1; size: NA; J: TRBJ1-2; DNA: TGTGCCAGCAGCCAAGCCCCCGGACAGGACTACCGCACCTTC; CDR3: CASSQAPGQDYRTF
V: TRBV28; length: 12; D: NA; size: NA; J: TRBJ2-2; DNA: TGTGCCCACACAGGAAACACCGGGGAGCTGTTTTTT; CDR3: CAHTGNTGELFF
V: TRBV6-4; length: 13; D: NA; size: NA; J: TRBJ2-3; DNA: TGTGCCAGCAGTGGAGGGTCCAGGGATACGCAGTATTTT; CDR3: CASSGGSRDTQYF
V: TRBV20-1; length: 14; D: TRBD1; size: NA; J: TRBJ1-2; DNA: TGCAGTGCTAGTCGGACAGGGGCAGGGAATGGCTACACCTTC; CDR3: CSASRTGAGNGYTF
V: TRBV27; length: 17; D: NA; size: few; J: TRBJ2-5; DNA: TGTGCCAGCAGTCCCTCCATAAGCAGAATGAGGCAAGAGACCCAGTACTTC; CDR3: CASSPSISRMRQETQYF
V: TRBV6-6; length: 17; D: TRBD1; size: NA; J: TRBJ2-6; DNA: TGTGCCAGCAGTCCCCAGGGGGCGAGCTCTGGGGCCAACGTCCTGACTTTC; CDR3: CASSPQGASSGANVLTF
V: TRBV28; length: 16; D: NA; size: NA; J: TRBJ1-6; DNA: TGTGCCAGCAGCCTAAAATCGAGCTCCTATAATTCACCCCTCCACTTT; CDR3: CASSLKSSSYNSPLHF
V: TRBV15; length: 16; D: TRBD1; size: once; J: TRBJ2-7; DNA: TGTGCCACCAGCAGAGATGGAGGGACAGGGGGGGGAGAGCAGTACTTC; CDR3: CATSRDGGTGGGEQYF
V: TRBV11-2; length: 13; D: NA; size: NA; J: TRBJ1-2; DNA: TGTGCCAGCGGACACCTAGCTAACTATGGCTACACCTTC; CDR3: CASGHLANYGYTF
V: TRBV28; length: 14; D: NA; size: few; J: TRBJ1-2; DNA: TGTGCCAGCAGTTTGATCAGTGCACACTATGGCTACACCTTC; CDR3: CASSLISAHYGYTF
V: TRBV7-9; length: 13; D: NA; size: NA; J: TRBJ1-1; DNA: TGTGCCAGCAGCCCTCAGATGAACACTGAAGCTTTCTTT; CDR3: CASSPQMNTEAFF
V: TRBV18; length: 15; D: TRBD1; size: NA; J: TRBJ1-4; DNA: TGTGCCAGCTCACCGGCGGACAGGGAAAACGAAAAACTGTTTTTT; CDR3: CASSPADRENEKLFF
V: TRBV6-4; length: 13; D: TRBD1; size: NA; J: TRBJ1-2; DNA: TGTGCCAGCAGTCTGGGACAGGGGCACGGCTACACCTTC; CDR3: CASSLGQGHGYTF